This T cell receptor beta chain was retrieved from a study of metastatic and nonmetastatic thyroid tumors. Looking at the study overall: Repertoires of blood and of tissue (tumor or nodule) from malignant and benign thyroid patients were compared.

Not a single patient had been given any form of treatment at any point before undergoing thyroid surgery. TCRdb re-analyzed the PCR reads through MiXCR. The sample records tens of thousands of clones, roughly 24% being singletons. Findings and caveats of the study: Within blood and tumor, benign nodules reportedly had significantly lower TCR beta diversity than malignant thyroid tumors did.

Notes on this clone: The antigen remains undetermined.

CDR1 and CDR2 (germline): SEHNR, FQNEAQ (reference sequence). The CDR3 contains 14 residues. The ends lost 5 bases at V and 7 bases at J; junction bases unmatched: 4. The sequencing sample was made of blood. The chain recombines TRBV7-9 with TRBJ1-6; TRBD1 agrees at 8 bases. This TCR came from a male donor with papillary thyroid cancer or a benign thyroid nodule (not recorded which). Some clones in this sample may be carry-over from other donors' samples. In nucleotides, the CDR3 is TGTGCCAGCAGCCAGGGGACAGGCAATTCACCCCTCCACTTT. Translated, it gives CASSQGTGNSPLHF.